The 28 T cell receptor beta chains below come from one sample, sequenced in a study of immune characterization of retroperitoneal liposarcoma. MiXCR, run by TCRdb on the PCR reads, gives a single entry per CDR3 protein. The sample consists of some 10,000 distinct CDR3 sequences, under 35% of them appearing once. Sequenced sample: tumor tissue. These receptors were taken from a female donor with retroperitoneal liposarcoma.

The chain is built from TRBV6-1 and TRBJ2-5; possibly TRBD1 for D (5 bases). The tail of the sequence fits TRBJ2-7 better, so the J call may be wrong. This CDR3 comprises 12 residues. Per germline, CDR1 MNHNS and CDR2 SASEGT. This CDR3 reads CASSSDSYEQYF. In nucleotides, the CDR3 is TGTGCCAGCAGTAGCGACAGCTACGAGCAGTACTTC.

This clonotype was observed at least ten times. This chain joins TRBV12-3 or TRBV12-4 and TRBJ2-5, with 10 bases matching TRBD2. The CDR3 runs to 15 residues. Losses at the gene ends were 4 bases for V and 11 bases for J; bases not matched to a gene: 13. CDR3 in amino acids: CASSSERGGGDEQYF. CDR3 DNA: TGTGCCAGCAGTTCCGAGCGGGGGGGGGGCGATGAGCAGTACTTC.

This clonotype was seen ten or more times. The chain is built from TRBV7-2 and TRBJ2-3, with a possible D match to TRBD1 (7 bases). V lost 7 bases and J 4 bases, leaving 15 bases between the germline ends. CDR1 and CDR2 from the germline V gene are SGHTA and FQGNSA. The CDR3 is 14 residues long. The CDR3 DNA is TGTGCCAGCAACATGGAGGGGGCGTCAGATACGCAGTATTTT. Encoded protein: CASNMEGASDTQYF.

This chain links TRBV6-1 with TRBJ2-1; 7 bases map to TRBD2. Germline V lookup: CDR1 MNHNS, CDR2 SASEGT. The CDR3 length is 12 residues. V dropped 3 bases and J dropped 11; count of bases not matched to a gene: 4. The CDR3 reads CASSETSLKQFF. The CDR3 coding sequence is TGTGCCAGCAGTGAGACTAGCCTCAAGCAGTTCTTC.

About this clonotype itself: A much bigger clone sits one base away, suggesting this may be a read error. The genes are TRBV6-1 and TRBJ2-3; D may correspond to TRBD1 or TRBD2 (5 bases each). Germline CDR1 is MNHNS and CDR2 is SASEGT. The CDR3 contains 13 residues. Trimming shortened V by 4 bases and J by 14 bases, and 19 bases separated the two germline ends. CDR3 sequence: CASSGQGAGELYF. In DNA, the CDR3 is TGTGCCAGCAGTGGGCAGGGTGCCGGGGAGCTGTATTTT.

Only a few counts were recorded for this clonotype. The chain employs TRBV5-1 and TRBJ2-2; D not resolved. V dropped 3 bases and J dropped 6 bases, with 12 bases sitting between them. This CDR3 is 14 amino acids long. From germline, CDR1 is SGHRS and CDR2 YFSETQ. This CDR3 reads CASSYRPSSGELFF. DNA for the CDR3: TGCGCCAGCAGCTATCGACCCTCCTCCGGGGAGCTGTTTTTT.

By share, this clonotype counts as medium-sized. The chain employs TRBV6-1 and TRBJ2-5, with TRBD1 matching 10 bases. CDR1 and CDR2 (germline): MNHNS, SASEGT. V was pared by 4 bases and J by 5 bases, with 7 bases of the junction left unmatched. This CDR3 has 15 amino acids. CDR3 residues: CASSAWTGGAETQYF. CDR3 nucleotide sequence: TGTGCCAGCAGTGCCTGGACAGGGGGTGCGGAGACCCAGTACTTC.

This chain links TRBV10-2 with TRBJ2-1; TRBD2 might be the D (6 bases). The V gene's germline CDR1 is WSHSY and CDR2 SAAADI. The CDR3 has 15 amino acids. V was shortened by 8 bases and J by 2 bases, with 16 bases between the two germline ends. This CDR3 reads CASLGREGTYNEQFF. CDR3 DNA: TGCGCCAGCCTGGGGCGGGAAGGGACCTACAATGAGCAGTTCTTC.

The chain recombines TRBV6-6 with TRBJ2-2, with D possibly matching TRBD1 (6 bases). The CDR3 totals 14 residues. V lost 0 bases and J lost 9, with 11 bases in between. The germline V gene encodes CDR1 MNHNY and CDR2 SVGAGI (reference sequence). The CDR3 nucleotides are TGTGCCAGCAGTTACTCGCGGACAGTAAGGGAGCTGTTTTTT. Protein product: CASSYSRTVRELFF.

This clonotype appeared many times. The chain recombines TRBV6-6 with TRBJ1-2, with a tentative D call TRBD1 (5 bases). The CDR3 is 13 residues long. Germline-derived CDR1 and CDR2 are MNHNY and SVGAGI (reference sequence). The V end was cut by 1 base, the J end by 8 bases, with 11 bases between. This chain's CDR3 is CASSYYRDVGYTF. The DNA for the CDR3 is TGTGCCAGCAGTTACTATCGGGACGTCGGCTACACCTTC.

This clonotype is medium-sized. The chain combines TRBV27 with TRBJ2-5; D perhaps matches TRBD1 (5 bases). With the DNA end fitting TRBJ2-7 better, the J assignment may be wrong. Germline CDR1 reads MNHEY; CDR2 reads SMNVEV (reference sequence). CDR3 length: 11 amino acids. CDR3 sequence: CASRQGNEQYF. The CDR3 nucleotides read TGTGCCAGCAGGCAGGGTAACGAGCAGTACTTC.

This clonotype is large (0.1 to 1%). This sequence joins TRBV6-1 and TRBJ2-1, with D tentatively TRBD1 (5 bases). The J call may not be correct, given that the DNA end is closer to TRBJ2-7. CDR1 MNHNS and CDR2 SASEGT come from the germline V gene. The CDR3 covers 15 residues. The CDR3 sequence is CASSALEGVPYEQYF. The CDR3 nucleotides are TGTGCCAGCAGTGCCTTAGAAGGGGTCCCCTACGAGCAGTACTTC.

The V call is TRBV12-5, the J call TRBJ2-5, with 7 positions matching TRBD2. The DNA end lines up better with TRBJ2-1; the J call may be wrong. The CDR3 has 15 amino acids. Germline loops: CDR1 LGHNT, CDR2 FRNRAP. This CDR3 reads CASGLDTGGEETQFF. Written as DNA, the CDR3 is TGTGCTAGTGGTTTGGACACGGGGGGAGAAGAGACCCAGTTCTTC.

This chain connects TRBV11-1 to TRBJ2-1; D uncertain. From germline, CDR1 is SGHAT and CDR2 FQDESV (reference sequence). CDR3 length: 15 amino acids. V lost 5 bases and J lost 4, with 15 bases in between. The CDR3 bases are TGTGCCAGCAGCCGCTCCGTCCGGGTGTACAATGAGCAGTTCTTC. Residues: CASSRSVRVYNEQFF.

CDR3 region: CASRDLAGGLYNEQYF. CDR3 in DNA: TGTGCCAGCAGAGATCTAGCGGGAGGCCTCTACAATGAGCAGTACTTC. The chain employs TRBV6-1 and TRBJ2-1; 11 nucleotides align to TRBD2. The J call may be mistaken, given a closer DNA end match to TRBJ2-7. This CDR3 comprises 16 residues. The germline CDR1 and CDR2 sequences are MNHNS and SASEGT.

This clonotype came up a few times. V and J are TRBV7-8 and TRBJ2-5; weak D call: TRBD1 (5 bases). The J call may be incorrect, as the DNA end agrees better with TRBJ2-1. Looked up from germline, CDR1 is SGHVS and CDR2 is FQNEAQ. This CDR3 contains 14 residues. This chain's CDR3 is CASSVTEKEYEQFF. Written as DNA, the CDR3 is TGTGCCAGCAGCGTGACAGAGAAGGAATACGAGCAGTTCTTC.

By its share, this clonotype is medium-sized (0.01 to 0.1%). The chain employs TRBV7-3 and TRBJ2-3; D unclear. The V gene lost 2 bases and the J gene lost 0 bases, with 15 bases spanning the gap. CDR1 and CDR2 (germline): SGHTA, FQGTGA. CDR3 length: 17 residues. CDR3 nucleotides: TGTGCCAGCAGCTTATCCCCCACCTCTGCTAGCACAGATACGCAGTATTTT. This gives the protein CASSLSPTSASTDTQYF.

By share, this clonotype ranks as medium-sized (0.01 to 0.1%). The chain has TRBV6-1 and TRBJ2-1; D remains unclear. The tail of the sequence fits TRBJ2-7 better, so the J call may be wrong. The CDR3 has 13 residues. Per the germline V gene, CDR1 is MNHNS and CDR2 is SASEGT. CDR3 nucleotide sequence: TGTGCCAGCAGTGAGGGTCAGACCTACGAGCAGTACTTC. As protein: CASSEGQTYEQYF.

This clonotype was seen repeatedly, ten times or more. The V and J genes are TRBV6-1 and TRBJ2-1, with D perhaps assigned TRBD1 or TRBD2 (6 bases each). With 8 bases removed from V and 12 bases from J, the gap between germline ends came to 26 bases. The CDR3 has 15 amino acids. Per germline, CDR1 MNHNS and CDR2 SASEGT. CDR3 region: CASGVGGGIRRGQFF. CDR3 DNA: TGTGCCAGCGGGGTGGGGGGCGGGATACGTCGGGGGCAGTTCTTC.

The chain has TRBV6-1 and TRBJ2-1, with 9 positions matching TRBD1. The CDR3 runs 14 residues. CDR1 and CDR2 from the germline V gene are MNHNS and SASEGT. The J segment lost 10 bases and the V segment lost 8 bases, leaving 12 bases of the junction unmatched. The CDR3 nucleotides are TGTGCCAGCGTCAGGGGACAGGGCCCCTACGAGCAGTTCTTC. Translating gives CASVRGQGPYEQFF.

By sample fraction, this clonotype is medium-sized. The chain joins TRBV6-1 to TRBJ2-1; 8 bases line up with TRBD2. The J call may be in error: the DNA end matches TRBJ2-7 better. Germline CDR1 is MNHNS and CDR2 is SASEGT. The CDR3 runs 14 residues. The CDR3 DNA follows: TGTGCCAGCAAGCCAGCGGGGGCTTACAATGAGCAGTACTTC. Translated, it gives CASKPAGAYNEQYF.

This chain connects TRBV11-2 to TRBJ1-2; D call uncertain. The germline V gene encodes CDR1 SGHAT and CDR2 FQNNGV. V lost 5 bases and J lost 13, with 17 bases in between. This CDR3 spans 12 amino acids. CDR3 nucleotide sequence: TGTGCCAGCAGCGAACAGAACATTTACTTCACCTTC. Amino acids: CASSEQNIYFTF.

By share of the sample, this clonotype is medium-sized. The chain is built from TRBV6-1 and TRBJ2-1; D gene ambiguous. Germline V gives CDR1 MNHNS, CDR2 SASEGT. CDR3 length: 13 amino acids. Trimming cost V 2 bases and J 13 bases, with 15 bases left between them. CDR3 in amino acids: CASSEYLSETQFF. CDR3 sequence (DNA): TGTGCCAGCAGTGAATACTTATCGGAGACCCAGTTCTTC.

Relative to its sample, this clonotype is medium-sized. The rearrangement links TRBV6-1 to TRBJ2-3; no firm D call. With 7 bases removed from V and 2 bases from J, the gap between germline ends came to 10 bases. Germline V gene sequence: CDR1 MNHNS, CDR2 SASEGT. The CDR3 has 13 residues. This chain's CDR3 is CASTLTDTDTQYF. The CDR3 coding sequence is TGTGCCAGCACCTTGACGGACACAGATACGCAGTATTTT.

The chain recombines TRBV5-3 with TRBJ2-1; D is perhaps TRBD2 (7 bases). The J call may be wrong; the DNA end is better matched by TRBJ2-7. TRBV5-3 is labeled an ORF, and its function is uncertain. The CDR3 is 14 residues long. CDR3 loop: CASSPWGGHNEQYF. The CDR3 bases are TGTGCCAGCAGCCCCTGGGGGGGCCACAATGAGCAGTACTTC.

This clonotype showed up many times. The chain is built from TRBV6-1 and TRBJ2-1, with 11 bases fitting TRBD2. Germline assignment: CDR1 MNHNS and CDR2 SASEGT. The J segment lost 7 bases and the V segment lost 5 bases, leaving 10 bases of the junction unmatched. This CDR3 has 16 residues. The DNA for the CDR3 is TGTGCCAGCAGTCCCCAACTAGCGGGAGATTGGAATGAGCAGTTCTTC. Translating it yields CASSPQLAGDWNEQFF.

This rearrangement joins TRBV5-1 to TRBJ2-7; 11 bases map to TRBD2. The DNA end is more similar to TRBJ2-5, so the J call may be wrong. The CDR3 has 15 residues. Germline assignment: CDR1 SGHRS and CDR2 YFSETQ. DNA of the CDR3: TGCGCCAGCAGCCCGCTAGGGACTAGCGGAGAGACCCAGTACTTC. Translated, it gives CASSPLGTSGETQYF.

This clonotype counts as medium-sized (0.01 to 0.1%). CDR3 sequence reads: CASSLAPTSGKGNEQYF. In DNA form, the CDR3 reads TGTGCCAGCAGCTTAGCCCCAACTAGCGGGAAAGGGAATGAGCAGTACTTC. The chain couples TRBV7-2 to TRBJ2-5, with 10 nucleotides matching TRBD2. The trim removed 0 bases at V and 11 bases at J, leaving 15 bases unmatched. This CDR3 spans 17 amino acids. The germline gives CDR1 SGHTA, CDR2 FQGNSA.